Shown below are 21 T cell receptor beta chains from a single sample sequenced in a study of T cell responses to AZD1222 COVID-19 vaccine. Assay: immunoSEQ multiplex PCR; the TCRdb copy retains only in-frame clones and omits some. The sample holds about 110,000 clones, 89% seen once. The sample in question was peripheral blood, obtained on day 0 of MenACWY control vaccination. The receptors come from an adult in good health.

CDR3 nucleotides: TGTGCCAGCTCGCCCGTCCCACAGGCTAACTATGGCTACACCTTC. Its translation is CASSPVPQANYGYTF. V and J are TRBV18 and TRBJ1-2; weak D call: TRBD1 (5 bases). Trimming removed 6 bases at V and 0 bases at J, with 14 bases between. CDR1 KGHSH and CDR2 LQKENI come from the germline V gene. The CDR3 totals 15 residues.

The rearrangement uses TRBV9 and TRBJ1-5; 11 positions agree with TRBD1. V dropped 4 bases and J dropped 5; count of bases not matched to a gene: 2. Germline assignment: CDR1 SGDLS and CDR2 YYNGEE. The CDR3 contains 14 residues. The chain's CDR3 is CASSRTGGDQPQHF. The CDR3 coding sequence is TGTGCCAGCAGCCGGACAGGGGGCGATCAGCCCCAGCATTTT.

The chain is built from TRBV5-4 and TRBJ1-1, with 8 bases matching TRBD1. Germline assignment: CDR1 SGHNT and CDR2 YYREEE (reference sequence). This CDR3 is built from 15 residues. J was trimmed by 3 bases and V by 0 bases; bases with no gene match: 4. The chain's CDR3 is CASSLGPGGYTEAFF. DNA of the CDR3: TGTGCCAGCAGCTTGGGCCCAGGGGGCTACACTGAAGCTTTCTTT.

This clone was seen only once. The gene calls are TRBV5-1 and TRBJ1-2; possible D gene TRBD1, 5 bases. The CDR3 has 14 amino acids. Looked up from germline, CDR1 is SGHRS and CDR2 is YFSETQ. The V gene lost 0 bases and the J gene lost 2 bases, with 8 bases spanning the gap. The DNA for the CDR3 is TGCGCCAGCAGCTTGGCCGGGGGGAACTATGGCTACACCTTC. Protein product: CASSLAGGNYGYTF. Together with reference TRBV5-1 and TRBJ1-2, the CDR3 gives the full variable domain: KAGVTQTPRYLIKTRGQQVTLSCSPISGHRSVSWYQQTPGQGLQFLFEYFSETQRNKGNFPGRFSGRQFSNSRSEMNVSTLELGDSALYLCASSLAGGNYGYTFGSGTRLTVV.

The chain employs TRBV6-2 or TRBV6-3 and TRBJ1-2; 9 bases align to TRBD1. In germline, CDR1 is MNHEY, CDR2 SVGEGT. V lost 5 bases to trimming and J lost 2 bases; unmatched junction nucleotides: 0. The CDR3 is made up of 13 amino acids. The CDR3 is CASSDRGNYGYTF. The CDR3 nucleotides are TGTGCCAGCAGTGACAGGGGGAACTATGGCTACACCTTC.

V and J are TRBV7-9 and TRBJ1-2; 8 positions match TRBD1. Trimming at V came to 1 base and at J to 6 bases, leaving 4 bases not matched to a gene. In germline, CDR1 is SEHNR, CDR2 FQNEAQ (reference sequence). There are 14 residues in the CDR3. CDR3 bases: TGTGCCAGCAGCTTAGGTCAGGGGGCGGATGGCTACACCTTC. Translating gives CASSLGQGADGYTF.

This chain joins TRBV27 and TRBJ2-3; no definite D call. Between the trimmed V and J ends, which lost 5 bases and 1 base, there was a span of 7 bases. Germline V CDR1 and CDR2: MNHEY, SMNVEV (reference sequence). This CDR3 comprises 13 residues. CDR3 residues: CASSAPGTDTQYF. The CDR3 DNA reads as TGTGCCAGCAGTGCCCCTGGCACAGATACGCAGTATTTT.

This chain connects TRBV4-3 to TRBJ2-2, with 7 bases fitting TRBD2. The germline V gene has CDR1 LGHNA and CDR2 YSLEER. This CDR3 has 15 residues. With 4 bases clipped from V and 5 bases from J, the junction kept 7 bases outside the gene matches. The CDR3 region has the DNA TGCGCCAGCAGCCCGAGAGGACTAGAAACCGGGGAGCTGTTTTTT. This sequence encodes CASSPRGLETGELFF.

The chain is built from TRBV9 and TRBJ1-2; D is uncertain. The CDR3 runs to 13 residues. V lost 4 bases, J lost 3 bases, and 10 bases lay in between. The V gene's germline CDR1 is SGDLS and CDR2 YYNGEE. The DNA of the CDR3 is TGTGCCAGCAGCCCAGCTCCTGACTATGGCTACACCTTC. Translated: CASSPAPDYGYTF.

The V call is TRBV9, the J call TRBJ2-2; a weak D match, TRBD1 (5 bases). The CDR3 sequence is 14 residues long. V lost 4 bases and J 5 bases, leaving 12 bases between the germline ends. Germline V gene lookup returns CDR1 SGDLS and CDR2 YYNGEE. CDR3 coding DNA: TGTGCCAGCAGCTACGAAAGGGGAACCGGGGAGCTGTTTTTT. Translation gives CASSYERGTGELFF.

The chain links TRBV4-1 to TRBJ1-3; a weak D match, TRBD1 (5 bases). The CDR3 has 15 amino acids. V lost 2 bases and J lost 4, with 12 bases in between. The germline V gene has CDR1 MGHRA and CDR2 YSYEKL. The CDR3 spells CASSQPGGYGNTIYF. The CDR3 nucleotides read TGCGCCAGCAGCCAACCCGGGGGGTACGGAAACACCATATATTTT.

The chain uses TRBV2 and TRBJ2-5; 12 positions match TRBD2. After removal of 8 bases from V and 5 bases from J, the junction contained 3 bases not matched to a gene. This CDR3 comprises 13 residues. The germline V gene encodes CDR1 SNHLY and CDR2 FYNNEI. In DNA form, the CDR3 reads TGTGCCAGCGGGGGGACTAGCGGGGAGACCCAGTACTTC. Residues: CASGGTSGETQYF.

V is TRBV10-3 and J is TRBJ1-3; 8 bases map to TRBD1. J was trimmed by 4 bases and V by 11 bases; bases with no gene match: 4. The CDR3 runs to 12 residues. The germline CDR1 and CDR2 sequences are ENHRY and SYGVKD. The CDR3 here is CAGTGGGNTIYF. The CDR3 DNA follows: TGTGCCGGCACAGGGGGAGGAAACACCATATATTTT.

V usage is TRBV2 and J usage is TRBJ1-1; D perhaps matches TRBD1 (6 bases). Germline-derived CDR1 and CDR2 are SNHLY and FYNNEI. Trimming pared 7 bases from V and 6 bases from J, leaving 18 bases between. This CDR3 has 14 amino acids. The CDR3 DNA is TGTGCCAGCACGTATTATGGGGGCTTAGCTGAAGCTTTCTTT. Its translation: CASTYYGGLAEAFF. Full variable domain (rest looked up from reference TRBV2 and TRBJ1-1): EPEVTQTPSHQVTQMGQEVILRCVPISNHLYFYWYRQILGQKVEFLVSFYNNEISEKSEIFDDQFSVERPDGSNFTLKIRSTKLEDSAMYFCASTYYGGLAEAFFGQGTRLTVV.

The chain combines TRBV19 with TRBJ1-1; D gene unclear. There are 14 residues in the CDR3. Trimming removed 2 bases from V and 3 bases from J, with 10 bases in between. Germline CDR1 reads LNHDA; CDR2 reads SQIVND (reference sequence). CDR3 residues: CASSIKLPDTEAFF. The CDR3 nucleotides are TGTGCCAGTAGTATAAAGTTGCCAGACACTGAAGCTTTCTTT. Full variable domain (outside the CDR3, taken from reference TRBV19 and TRBJ1-1): DGGITQSPKYLFRKEGQNVTLSCEQNLNHDAMYWYRQDPGQGLRLIYYSQIVNDFQKGDIAEGYSVSREKKESFPLTVTSAQKNPTAFYLCASSIKLPDTEAFFGQGTRLTVV.

The J gene is TRBJ2-1, the V gene TRBV5-6; a possible D gene is TRBD2 (6 bases). The length of the CDR3 is 13 residues. Trimming shortened V by 5 bases and J by 7 bases, and 13 bases separated the two germline ends. Per germline, CDR1 SGHDT and CDR2 YYEEEE. CDR3 nucleotide sequence: TGTGCCAGCAGTTATTCAGGGAGGAATGAGCAGTTCTTC. It specifies CASSYSGRNEQFF.

V usage is TRBV5-8 and J usage is TRBJ1-4; 7 nucleotides match TRBD1. Unmatched junction bases numbered 12, after V lost 4 bases and J lost 3 bases. The CDR3 has 17 amino acids. Per germline, CDR1 SGHTS and CDR2 YDEGEE. CDR3 amino acids: CASSTGQTLGANEKLFF. The CDR3 DNA reads TGTGCCAGCAGCACGGGACAGACCCTAGGAGCTAATGAAAAACTGTTTTTT.

CDR3 bases: TGCAGCGGAACCCAGGGGTACGAGCAGTACTTC. As protein: CSGTQGYEQYF. This chain links TRBV29-1 with TRBJ2-7; possibly TRBD1 for D (6 bases). CDR3 length equals 11 residues. V was shortened by 7 bases and J by 4 bases, with 11 bases between the two germline ends. In germline, CDR1 is SQVTM, CDR2 ANQGSEA.

V is TRBV3-1 (or the pseudogene TRBV3-2) and J is TRBJ1-1, with unresolved D. Germline V lookup: CDR1 LGHDT, CDR2 YNNKEL (reference sequence). CDR3 length equals 14 residues. The V and J ends lost 2 bases and 1 base respectively, with 8 bases between them. CDR3 sequence: CASSQRNPNTEAFF. CDR3 in DNA: TGTGCCAGCAGCCAAAGGAACCCGAACACTGAAGCTTTCTTT.

This clone has at least ten counts. This chain uses TRBV4-3 with TRBJ2-6; no clear D. Germline CDR1 and CDR2: LGHNA and YSLEER. There are 17 residues in the CDR3. With 2 bases removed from V and 0 bases from J, the gap between germline ends came to 11 bases. This CDR3 is CASSQTASSSGANVLTF. CDR3 sequence (DNA): TGCGCCAGCAGCCAAACAGCCTCTAGCTCTGGGGCCAACGTCCTGACTTTC.

The V gene is TRBV19, the J gene TRBJ2-1; D uncertain. The V end lost 4 bases, the J end lost 3 bases, and 16 bases lay between the germline ends. Per the germline V gene, CDR1 is LNHDA and CDR2 is SQIVND (reference sequence). The CDR3 contains 16 residues. For the CDR3, the DNA is TGTGCCAGTAGTACCCGGCTCCCTCGTGTCTACAATGAGCAGTTCTTC. Its protein product is CASSTRLPRVYNEQFF.